The clone carrying this TCR beta chain was seen at least ten times. Its antigen is unknown. This entry belongs to a study of Graves' ophthalmopathy and Graves' hyperthyroidism. The study, taken as a whole, reports: A classifier, a 13-signature model, separated ophthalmopathy from stable hyperthyroidism with more than 85% sensitivity and about 82% specificity. Blood also held most thyroid clonotypes expanded above 0.001 frequency.

V trimming: 5 bases; J trimming: 5 bases; junction bases outside the gene matches: 5. The CDR3 consists of 15 residues. The V gene's germline CDR1 is ENHRY and CDR2 SYGVKD. RNA transcripts were the source from which TCR beta CDR3 regions were amplified. RT-PCR in the first round used HTBI primers; a second-round multiplex PCR followed. TCRdb ran MiXCR on the multiplex PCR reads and lists one entry per CDR3 protein. Of about 1.1 million distinct CDR3 sequences detected, less than 45% appear once; the ten largest clones hold around 10%. The TCR was taken from an adult man with Graves' hyperthyroidism. The sequenced material came from peripheral blood or thyroid tissue (not recorded which). The rearrangement uses TRBV10-3 and TRBJ1-4, with 10 nucleotides matching TRBD1. The CDR3 nucleotides are TGTGCCATCAGTTATGACAGGGGGCCCAATGAAAAACTGTTTTTT. It is translated as CAISYDRGPNEKLFF.